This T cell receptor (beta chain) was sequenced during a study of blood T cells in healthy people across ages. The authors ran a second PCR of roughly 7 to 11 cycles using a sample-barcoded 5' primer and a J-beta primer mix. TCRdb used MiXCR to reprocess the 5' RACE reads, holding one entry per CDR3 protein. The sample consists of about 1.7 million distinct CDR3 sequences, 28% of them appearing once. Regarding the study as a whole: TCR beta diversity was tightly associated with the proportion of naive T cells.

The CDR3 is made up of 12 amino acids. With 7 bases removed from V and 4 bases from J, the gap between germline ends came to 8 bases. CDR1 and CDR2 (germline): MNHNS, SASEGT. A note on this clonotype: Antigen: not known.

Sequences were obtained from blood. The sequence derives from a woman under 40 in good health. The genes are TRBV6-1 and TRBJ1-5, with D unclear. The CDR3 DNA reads TGTGCCAGCACTACAGTTAATCAGCCCCAGCATTTT. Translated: CASTTVNQPQHF.